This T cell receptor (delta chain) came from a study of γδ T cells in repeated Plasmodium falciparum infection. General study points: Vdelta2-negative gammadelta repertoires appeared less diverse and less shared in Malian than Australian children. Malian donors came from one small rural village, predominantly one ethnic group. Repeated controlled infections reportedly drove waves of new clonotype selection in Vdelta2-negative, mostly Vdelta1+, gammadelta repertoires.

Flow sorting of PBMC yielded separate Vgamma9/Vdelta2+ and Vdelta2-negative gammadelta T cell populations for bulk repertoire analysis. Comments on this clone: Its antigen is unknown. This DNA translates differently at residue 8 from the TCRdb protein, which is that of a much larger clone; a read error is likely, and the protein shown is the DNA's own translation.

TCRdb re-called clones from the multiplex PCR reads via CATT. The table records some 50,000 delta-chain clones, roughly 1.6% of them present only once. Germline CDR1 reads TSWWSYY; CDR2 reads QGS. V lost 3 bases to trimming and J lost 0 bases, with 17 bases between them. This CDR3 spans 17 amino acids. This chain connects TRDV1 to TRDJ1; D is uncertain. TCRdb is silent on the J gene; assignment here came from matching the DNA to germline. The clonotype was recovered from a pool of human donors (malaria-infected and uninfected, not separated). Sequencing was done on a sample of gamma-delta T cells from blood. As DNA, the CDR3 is TGTGCTCTTGGGGAGAGGCACTCCGTCTCTTACACCGATAAACTCATCTTT. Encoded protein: CALGERHSVSYTDKLIF.